The 2 T cell receptor beta chains listed next were all sequenced from one sample in a study of identifying expanded T cells in peripheral blood. Libraries were prepared by immunoSEQ multiplex PCR; TCRdb keeps only in-frame clonotypes and omits some of them. The table records some 77,000 clones, 88% of them present only once. The sample comprised blood. The receptors originated from a person between 18 and 69 years old in good health.

In this sample, this clone turned up once. The rearrangement joins TRBV27 to TRBJ2-7; D perhaps matches TRBD2 (6 bases). CDR1 and CDR2 from the germline V gene are MNHEY and SMNVEV (reference sequence). The CDR3 is 15 amino acids. Trimming stripped 2 bases from V and 3 bases from J, with 14 bases between. The CDR3 here is CASSLVREEGYEQYF. The CDR3 DNA reads TGTGCCAGCAGTTTAGTCAGGGAGGAAGGCTACGAGCAGTACTTC.

In its sample, this clone ranks as hyperexpanded (1% or more). The chain carries TRBV14 and TRBJ1-1; 7 bases map to TRBD1. Germline V gene lookup returns CDR1 SGHDN and CDR2 FVKESK. This CDR3 contains 12 residues. Losses at the gene ends were 3 bases for V and 9 bases for J; bases not matched to a gene: 4. DNA of the CDR3: TGTGCCAGCAGCCAGGACAGGAGTAAAGCTTTCTTT. Translation gives CASSQDRSKAFF.